This T cell receptor beta chain was sequenced for a study of lymphopenia after photon versus proton radiotherapy. Regarding the study as a whole: Under photons, naive T cells and diversity fell while effector/memory populations rose.

TCRdb's copy holds only in-frame clones and misses some; the assay was immunoSEQ multiplex PCR. The top ten clones hold 24% of a sample with roughly 26,000 clones, more than 80% of them seen once. Germline V gives CDR1 SGHNT, CDR2 YENEEA. Trimming left V 1 base short and J 4 bases short, with 8 bases between. CDR3 length: 14 amino acids. On this clone itself: No antigen is known for it.

The chain combines TRBV11-3 with TRBJ1-3; possibly TRBD1 for D (5 bases). The sequence was obtained from a man aged 35-49 years with gastric cancer. The input for sequencing was peripheral blood, taken from a patient treated with photon-based radiotherapy. CDR3: CASSLGGSGNTIYF. CDR3 nucleotides: TGTGCCAGCAGCTTAGGGGGGTCCGGAAACACCATATATTTT.